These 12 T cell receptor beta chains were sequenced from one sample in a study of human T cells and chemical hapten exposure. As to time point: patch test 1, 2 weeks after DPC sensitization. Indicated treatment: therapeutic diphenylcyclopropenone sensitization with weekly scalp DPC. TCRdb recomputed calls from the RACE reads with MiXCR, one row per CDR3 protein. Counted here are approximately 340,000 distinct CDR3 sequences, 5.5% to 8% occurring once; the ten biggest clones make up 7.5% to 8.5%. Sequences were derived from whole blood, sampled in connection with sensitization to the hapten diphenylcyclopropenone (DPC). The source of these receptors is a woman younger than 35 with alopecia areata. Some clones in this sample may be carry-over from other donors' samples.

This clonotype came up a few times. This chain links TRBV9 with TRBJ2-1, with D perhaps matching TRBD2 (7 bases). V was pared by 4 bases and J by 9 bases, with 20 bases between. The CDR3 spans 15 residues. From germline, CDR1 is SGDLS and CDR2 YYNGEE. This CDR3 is CASSPAGAPIGEQFF. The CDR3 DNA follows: TGTGCCAGCAGCCCCGCGGGGGCCCCGATAGGTGAGCAGTTCTTC.

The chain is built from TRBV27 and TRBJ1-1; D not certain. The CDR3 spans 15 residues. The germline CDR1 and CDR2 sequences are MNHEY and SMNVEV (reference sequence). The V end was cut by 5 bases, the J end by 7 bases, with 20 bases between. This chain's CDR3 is CASSAELSQRYEAFF. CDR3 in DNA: TGTGCCAGCAGTGCCGAGTTATCTCAACGGTATGAAGCTTTCTTT.

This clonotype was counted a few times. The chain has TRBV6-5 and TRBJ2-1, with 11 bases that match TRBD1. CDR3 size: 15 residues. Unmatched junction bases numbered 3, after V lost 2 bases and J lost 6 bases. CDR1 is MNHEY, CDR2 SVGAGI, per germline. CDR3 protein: CASSYGTGGPNEQFF. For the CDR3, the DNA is TGTGCCAGCAGTTACGGGACAGGGGGGCCCAATGAGCAGTTCTTC.

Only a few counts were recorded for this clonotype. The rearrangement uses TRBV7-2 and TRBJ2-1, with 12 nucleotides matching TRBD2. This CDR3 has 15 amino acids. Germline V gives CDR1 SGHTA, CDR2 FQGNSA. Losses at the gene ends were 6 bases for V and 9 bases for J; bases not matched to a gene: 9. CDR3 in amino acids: CASRQTSGGGGEQFF. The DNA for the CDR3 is TGTGCCAGCAGACAGACTAGCGGGGGAGGTGGTGAGCAGTTCTTC. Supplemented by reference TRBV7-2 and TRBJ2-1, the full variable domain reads GAGVSQSPSNKVTEKGKDVELRCDPISGHTALYWYRQSLGQGLEFLIYFQGNSAPDKSGLPSDRFSAERTGGSVSTLTIQRTQQEDSAVYLCASRQTSGGGGEQFFGPGTRLTVL.

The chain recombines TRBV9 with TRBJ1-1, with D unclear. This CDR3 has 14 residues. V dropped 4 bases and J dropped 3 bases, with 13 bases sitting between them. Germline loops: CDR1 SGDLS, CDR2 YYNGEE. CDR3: CASSSKNGDTEAFF. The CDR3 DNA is TGTGCCAGCAGCTCCAAGAATGGTGACACTGAAGCTTTCTTT.

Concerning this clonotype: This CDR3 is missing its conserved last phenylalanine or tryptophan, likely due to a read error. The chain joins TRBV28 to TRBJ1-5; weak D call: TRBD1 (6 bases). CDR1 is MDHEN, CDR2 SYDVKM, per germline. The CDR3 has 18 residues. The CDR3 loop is CASSPPGGLLEGNRPQHL. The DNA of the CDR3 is TGTGCCAGCAGTCCCCCGGGGGGCCTCCTTGAAGGCAATCGGCCCCAGCATTTA.

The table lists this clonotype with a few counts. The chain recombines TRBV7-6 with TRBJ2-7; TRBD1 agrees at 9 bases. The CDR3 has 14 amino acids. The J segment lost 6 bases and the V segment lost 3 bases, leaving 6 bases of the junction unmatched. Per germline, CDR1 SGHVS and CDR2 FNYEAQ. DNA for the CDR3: TGTGCCAGCAGCTTCCAGGACAGGGGTGTCGAGCAGTACTTC. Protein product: CASSFQDRGVEQYF.

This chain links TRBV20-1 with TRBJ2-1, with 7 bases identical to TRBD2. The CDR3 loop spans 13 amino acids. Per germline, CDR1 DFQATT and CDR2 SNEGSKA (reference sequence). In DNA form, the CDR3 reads TGCAGCGGGGGGAGGAGCTCCTACAATGAGCAGTTCTTC. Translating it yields CSGGRSSYNEQFF.

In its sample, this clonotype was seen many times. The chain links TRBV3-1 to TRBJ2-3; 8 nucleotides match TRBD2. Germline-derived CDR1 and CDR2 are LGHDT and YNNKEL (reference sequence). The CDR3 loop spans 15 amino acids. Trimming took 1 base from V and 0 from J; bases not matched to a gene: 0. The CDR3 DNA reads TGTGCCAGCAGCCAAGTAGCGGGGAGCACAGATACGCAGTATTTT. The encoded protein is CASSQVAGSTDTQYF.

As DNA, the CDR3 is TGTGCCAGCAGGAAGACTCCGCCCGGCAATCAGCCCCAGCATTTT. The encoded protein is CASRKTPPGNQPQHF. V usage is TRBV6-6 and J usage is TRBJ1-5; D ambiguous. The CDR3 loop spans 15 amino acids. From germline, CDR1 is MNHNY and CDR2 SVGAGI (reference sequence). Trimming removed 6 bases from V and 2 bases from J, with 14 bases in between.

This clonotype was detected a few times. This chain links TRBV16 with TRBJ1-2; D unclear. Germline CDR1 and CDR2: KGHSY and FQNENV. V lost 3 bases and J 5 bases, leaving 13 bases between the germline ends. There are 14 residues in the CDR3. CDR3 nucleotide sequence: TGTGCCAGCAGCCAGGTGGGCCGAGAGTATGGCTACACCTTC. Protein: CASSQVGREYGYTF.

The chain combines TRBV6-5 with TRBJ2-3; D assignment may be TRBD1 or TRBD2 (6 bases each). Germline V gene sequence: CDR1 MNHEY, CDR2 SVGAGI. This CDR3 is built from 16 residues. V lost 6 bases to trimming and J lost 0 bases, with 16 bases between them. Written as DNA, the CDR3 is TGTGCCAGCAGGGGGACACCGGGGGCTAGCACAGATACGCAGTATTTT. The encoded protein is CASRGTPGASTDTQYF.